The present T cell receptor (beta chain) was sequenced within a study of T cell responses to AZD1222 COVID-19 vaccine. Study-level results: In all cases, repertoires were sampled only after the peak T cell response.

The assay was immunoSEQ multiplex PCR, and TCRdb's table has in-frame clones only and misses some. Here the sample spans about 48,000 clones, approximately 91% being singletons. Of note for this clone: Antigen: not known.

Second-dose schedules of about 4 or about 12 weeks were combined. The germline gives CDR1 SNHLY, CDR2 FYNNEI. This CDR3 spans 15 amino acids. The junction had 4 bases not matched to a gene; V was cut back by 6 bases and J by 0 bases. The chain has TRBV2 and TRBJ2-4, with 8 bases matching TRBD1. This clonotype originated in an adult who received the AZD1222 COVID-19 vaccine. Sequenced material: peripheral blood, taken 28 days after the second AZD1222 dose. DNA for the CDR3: TGTGCCAGCAGCTCGGACAGGGTAGCCAAAAACATTCAGTACTTC. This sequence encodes CASSSDRVAKNIQYF.